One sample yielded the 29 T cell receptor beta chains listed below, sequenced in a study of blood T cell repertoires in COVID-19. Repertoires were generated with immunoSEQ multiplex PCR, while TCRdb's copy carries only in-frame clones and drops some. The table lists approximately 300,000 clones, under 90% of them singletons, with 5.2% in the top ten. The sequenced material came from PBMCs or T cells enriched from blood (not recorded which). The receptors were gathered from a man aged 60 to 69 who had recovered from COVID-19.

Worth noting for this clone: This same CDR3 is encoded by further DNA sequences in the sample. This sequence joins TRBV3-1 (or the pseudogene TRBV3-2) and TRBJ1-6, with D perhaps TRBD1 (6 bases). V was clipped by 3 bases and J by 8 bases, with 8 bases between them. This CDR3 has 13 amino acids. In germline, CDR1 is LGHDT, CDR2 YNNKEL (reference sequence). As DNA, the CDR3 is TGTGCCAGCAGCCAGGGGGCGGATTCACCCCTCCACTTT. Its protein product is CASSQGADSPLHF.

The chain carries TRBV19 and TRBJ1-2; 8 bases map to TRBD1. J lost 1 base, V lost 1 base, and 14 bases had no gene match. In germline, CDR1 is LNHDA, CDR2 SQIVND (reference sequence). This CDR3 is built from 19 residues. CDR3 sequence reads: CASSIASWDRIQLNYGYTF. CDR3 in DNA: TGTGCCAGTAGTATAGCCTCCTGGGACAGGATACAGCTTAACTATGGCTACACCTTC.

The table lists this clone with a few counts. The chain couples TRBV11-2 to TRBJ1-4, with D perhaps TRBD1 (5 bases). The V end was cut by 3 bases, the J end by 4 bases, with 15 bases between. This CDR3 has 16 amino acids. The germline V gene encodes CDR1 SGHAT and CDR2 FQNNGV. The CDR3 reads CASSFRIGTINEKLFF. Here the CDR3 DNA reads TGTGCCAGCAGCTTCCGGATCGGGACTATTAATGAAAAACTGTTTTTT.

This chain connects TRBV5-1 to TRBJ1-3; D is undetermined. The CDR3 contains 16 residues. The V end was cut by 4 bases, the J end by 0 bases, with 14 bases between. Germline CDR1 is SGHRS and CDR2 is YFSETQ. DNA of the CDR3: TGCGCCAGCAGCCGGGTGGACGGGAGCTCTGGAAACACCATATATTTT. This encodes CASSRVDGSSGNTIYF.

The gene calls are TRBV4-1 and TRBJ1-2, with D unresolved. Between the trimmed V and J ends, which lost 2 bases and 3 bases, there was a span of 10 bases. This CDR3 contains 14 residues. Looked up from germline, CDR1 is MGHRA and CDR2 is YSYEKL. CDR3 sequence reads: CASSQRDTYYGYTF. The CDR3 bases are TGCGCCAGCAGCCAACGTGACACATACTATGGCTACACCTTC.

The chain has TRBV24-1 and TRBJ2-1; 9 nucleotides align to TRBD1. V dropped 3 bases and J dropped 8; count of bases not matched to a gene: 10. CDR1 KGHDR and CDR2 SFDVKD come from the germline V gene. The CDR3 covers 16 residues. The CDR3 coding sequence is TGTGCCACCAGTGATCCCGCGGGACAGGGAACACATGAGCAGTTCTTC. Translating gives CATSDPAGQGTHEQFF.

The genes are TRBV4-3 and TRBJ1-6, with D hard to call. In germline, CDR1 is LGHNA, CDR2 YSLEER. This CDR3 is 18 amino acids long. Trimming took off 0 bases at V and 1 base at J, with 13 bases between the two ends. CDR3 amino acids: CASSQERVGGSYNSPLHF. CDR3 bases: TGCGCCAGCAGCCAAGAGAGGGTGGGCGGGTCCTATAATTCACCCCTCCACTTT.

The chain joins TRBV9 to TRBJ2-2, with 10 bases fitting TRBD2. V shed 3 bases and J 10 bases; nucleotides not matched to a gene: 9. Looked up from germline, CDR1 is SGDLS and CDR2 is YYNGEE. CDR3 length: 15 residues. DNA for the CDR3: TGTGCCAGCAGCGCTAGCGGGAGAGTGGCGGCGGAGCTGTTTTTT. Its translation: CASSASGRVAAELFF.

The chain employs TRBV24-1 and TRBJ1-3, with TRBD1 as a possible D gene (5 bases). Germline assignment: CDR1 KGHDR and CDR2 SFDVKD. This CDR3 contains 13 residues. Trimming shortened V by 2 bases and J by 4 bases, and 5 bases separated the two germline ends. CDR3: CATSDYRGNTIYF. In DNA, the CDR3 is TGTGCCACCAGTGATTACAGGGGAAACACCATATATTTT.

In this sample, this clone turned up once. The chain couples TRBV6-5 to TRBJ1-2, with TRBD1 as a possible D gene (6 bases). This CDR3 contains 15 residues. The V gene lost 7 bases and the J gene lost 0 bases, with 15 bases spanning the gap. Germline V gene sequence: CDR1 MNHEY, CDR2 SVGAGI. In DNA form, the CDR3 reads TGTGCCAGCACCATACAGGGTCTAGCTAACTATGGCTACACCTTC. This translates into CASTIQGLANYGYTF.

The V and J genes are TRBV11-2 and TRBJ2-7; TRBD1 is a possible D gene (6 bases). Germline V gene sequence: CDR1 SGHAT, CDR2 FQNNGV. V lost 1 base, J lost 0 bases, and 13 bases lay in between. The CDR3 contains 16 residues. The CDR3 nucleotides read TGTGCCAGCAGCTTAGGCGACAGGAGGAGCTCCTACGAGCAGTACTTC. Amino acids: CASSLGDRRSSYEQYF.

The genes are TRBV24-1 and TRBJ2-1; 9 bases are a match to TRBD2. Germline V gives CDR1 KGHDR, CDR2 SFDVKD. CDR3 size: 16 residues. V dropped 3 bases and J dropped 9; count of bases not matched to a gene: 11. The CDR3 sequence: CATSDPGAGAGGEQFF. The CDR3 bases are TGTGCCACCAGTGATCCCGGGGCGGGAGCGGGGGGTGAGCAGTTCTTC.

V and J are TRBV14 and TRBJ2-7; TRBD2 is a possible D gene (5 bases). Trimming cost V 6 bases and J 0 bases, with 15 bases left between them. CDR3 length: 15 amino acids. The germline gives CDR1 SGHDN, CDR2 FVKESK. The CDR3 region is CASSSPSGSSYEQYF. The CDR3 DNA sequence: TGTGCCAGCAGTTCTCCCAGCGGAAGCTCCTACGAGCAGTACTTC.

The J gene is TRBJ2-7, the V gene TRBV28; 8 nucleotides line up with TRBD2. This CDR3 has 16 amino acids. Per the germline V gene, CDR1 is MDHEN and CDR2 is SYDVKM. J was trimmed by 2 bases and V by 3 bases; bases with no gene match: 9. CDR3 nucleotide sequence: TGTGCCAGCAGTTTGGGGGTAGCGGGGAGAGCCTACGAGCAGTACTTC. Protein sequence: CASSLGVAGRAYEQYF.

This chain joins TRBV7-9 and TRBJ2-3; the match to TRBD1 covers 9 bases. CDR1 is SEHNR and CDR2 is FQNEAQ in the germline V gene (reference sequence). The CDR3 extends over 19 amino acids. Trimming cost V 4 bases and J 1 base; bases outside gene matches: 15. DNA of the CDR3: TGTGCCAGCAGCTCCGGCCGGACAGGGGAAGTTTTGCGCACAGATACGCAGTATTTT. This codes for CASSSGRTGEVLRTDTQYF.

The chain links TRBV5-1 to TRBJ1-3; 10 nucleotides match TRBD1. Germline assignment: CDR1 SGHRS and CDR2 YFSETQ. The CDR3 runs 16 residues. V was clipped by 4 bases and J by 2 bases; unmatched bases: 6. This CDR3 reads CASSSRDRGAGNTIYF. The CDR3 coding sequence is TGCGCCAGCAGCAGCAGGGACAGGGGTGCTGGAAACACCATATATTTT.

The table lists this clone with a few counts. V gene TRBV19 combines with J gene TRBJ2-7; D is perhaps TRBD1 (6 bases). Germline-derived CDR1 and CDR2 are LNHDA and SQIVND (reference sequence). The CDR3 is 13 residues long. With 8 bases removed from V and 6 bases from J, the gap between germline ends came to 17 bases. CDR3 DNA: TGTGCCAGTGCAACAGGGAAGTCGACCGAGCAGTACTTC. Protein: CASATGKSTEQYF.

The CDR3 protein is CASSLVGGATNEKLFF. The CDR3 nucleotides read TGTGCCAGCAGCTTAGTGGGGGGAGCAACTAATGAAAAACTGTTTTTT. The chain employs TRBV11-2 and TRBJ1-4; D is perhaps TRBD1 (5 bases). Trimming left V 1 base short and J 0 bases short, with 9 bases between. The CDR3 covers 16 residues. CDR1 is SGHAT and CDR2 is FQNNGV in the germline V gene. Filled out from reference TRBV11-2 and TRBJ1-4, the complete variable domain reads EAGVAQSPRYKIIEKRQSVAFWCNPISGHATLYWYQQILGQGPKLLIQFQNNGVVDDSQLPKDRFSAERLKGVDSTLKIQPAKLEDSAVYLCASSLVGGATNEKLFFGSGTQLSVL.

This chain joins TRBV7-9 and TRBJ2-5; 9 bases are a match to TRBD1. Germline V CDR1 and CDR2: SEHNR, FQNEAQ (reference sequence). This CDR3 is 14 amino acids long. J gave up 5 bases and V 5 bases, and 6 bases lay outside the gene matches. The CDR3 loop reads CASSPGQGDETQYF. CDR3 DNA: TGTGCCAGCAGCCCGGGACAGGGAGACGAGACCCAGTACTTC. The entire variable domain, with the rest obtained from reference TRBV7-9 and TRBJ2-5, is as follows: DTGVSQNPRHKITKRGQNVTFRCDPISEHNRLYWYRQTLGQGPEFLTYFQNEAQLEKSRLLSDRFSAERPKGSFSTLEIQRTEQGDSAMYLCASSPGQGDETQYFGPGTRLLVL.

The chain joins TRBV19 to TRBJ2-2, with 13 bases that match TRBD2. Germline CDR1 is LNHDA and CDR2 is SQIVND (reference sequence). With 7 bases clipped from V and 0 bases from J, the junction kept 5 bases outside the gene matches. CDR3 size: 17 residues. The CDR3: CASTGTSGVANTGELFF. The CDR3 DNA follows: TGTGCCAGTACAGGGACTAGCGGGGTCGCGAACACCGGGGAGCTGTTTTTT.

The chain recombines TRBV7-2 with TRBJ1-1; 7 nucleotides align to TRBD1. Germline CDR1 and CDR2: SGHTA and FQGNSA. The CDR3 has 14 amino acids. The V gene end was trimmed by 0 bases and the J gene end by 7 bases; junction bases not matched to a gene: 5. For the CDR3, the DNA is TGTGCCAGCAGCTTAGCGAGGGGGCCTGGTGAAGCTTTCTTT. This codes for CASSLARGPGEAFF.

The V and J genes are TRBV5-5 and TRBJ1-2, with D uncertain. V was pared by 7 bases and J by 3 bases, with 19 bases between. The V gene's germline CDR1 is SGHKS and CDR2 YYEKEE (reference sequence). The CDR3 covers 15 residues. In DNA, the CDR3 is TGTGCCAGCCTTCCCCGACTGACGGATTACTATGGCTACACCTTC. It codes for CASLPRLTDYYGYTF.

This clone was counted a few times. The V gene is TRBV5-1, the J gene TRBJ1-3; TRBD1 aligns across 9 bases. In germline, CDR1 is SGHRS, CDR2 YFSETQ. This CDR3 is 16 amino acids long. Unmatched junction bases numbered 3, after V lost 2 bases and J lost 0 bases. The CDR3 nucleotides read TGCGCCAGCAGCTTACAGGGGGCACCCTCTGGAAACACCATATATTTT. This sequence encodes CASSLQGAPSGNTIYF. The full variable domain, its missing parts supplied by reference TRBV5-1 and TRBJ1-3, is KAGVTQTPRYLIKTRGQQVTLSCSPISGHRSVSWYQQTPGQGLQFLFEYFSETQRNKGNFPGRFSGRQFSNSRSEMNVSTLELGDSALYLCASSLQGAPSGNTIYFGEGSWLTVV.

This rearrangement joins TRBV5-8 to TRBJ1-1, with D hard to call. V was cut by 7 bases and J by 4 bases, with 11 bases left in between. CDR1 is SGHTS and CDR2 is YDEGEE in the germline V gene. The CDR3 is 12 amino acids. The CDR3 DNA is TGTGCCAGCCGATGGTCGGGCACTGAAGCTTTCTTT. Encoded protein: CASRWSGTEAFF.

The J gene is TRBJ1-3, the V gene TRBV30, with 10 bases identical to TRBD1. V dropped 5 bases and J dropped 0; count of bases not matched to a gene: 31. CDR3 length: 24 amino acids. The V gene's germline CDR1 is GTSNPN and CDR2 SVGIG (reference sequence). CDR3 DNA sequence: TGTGCCTGGGCTTACCGGGACAGGGGCTTTTCCACGTGGCGACGCCACTTCTCTGGAAACACCATATATTTT. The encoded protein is CAWAYRDRGFSTWRRHFSGNTIYF.

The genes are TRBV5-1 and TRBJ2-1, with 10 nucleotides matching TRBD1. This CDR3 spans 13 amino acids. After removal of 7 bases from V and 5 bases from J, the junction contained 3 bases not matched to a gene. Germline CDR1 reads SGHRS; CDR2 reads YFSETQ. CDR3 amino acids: CASRDRGDNEQFF. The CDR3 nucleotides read TGCGCCAGCCGGGACAGGGGAGACAATGAGCAGTTCTTC.

CDR3 nucleotide sequence: TGCAGGGCCGGGAGGAGCTATGGCTACACCTTC. It translates to CRAGRSYGYTF. V usage is TRBV20-1 and J usage is TRBJ1-2, with D unclear. The germline gives CDR1 DFQATT, CDR2 SNEGSKA (reference sequence). The CDR3 sequence is 11 residues long.

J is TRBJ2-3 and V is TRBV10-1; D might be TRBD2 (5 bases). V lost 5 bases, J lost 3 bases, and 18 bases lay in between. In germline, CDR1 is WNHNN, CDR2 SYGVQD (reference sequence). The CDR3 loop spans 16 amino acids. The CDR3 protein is CASSPLGGLGTDTQYF. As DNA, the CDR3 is TGCGCCAGCAGTCCACTCGGAGGCCTGGGTACAGATACGCAGTATTTT.

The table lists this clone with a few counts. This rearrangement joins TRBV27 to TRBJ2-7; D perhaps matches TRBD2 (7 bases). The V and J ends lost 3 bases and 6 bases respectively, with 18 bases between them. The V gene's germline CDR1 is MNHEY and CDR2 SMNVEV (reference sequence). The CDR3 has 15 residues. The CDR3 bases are TGTGCCAGCAGTTTTGGTTTTGGGGGGGCCGCCGAGCAGTACTTC. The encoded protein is CASSFGFGGAAEQYF.